This TCR beta chain was captured by sequencing in a study of blood T cell repertoires in COVID-19. At the level of the study: Nucleic acid was either cDNA or gDNA, and it came from T cells, B-cell-depleted T cells, or PBMCs.

This clone appeared a few times. CDR3 size: 12 residues. Trimming took 11 bases from V and 4 from J, leaving 12 bases between them. Per germline, CDR1 MNHEY and CDR2 SVGAGI. The method was immunoSEQ multiplex PCR; TCRdb's version includes in-frame clones alone and lacks a portion of them. The sample lists fewer than 350,000 clones, approximately 86% seen once, with about 2.2% in the top ten. Input material: peripheral blood. The gene calls are TRBV6-5 and TRBJ1-5; no clear D. This clonotype was sampled from a woman aged 25 to 45 who had recovered from COVID-19. The CDR3 sequence is CAAQLSNQPQHF. CDR3 coding DNA: TGTGCCGCACAGCTTAGTAATCAGCCCCAGCATTTT.